What follows is one T cell receptor (beta chain) and its context. Antigen specificity is unknown. The V and J ends lost 6 bases and 0 bases, in that order; junction bases with no gene match: 5. The CDR3 covers 14 residues. Germline-derived CDR1 and CDR2 are MNHEY and SVGAGI. When replicate PCRs were run on sorted subsets, they used 200 to 250 ng DNA, about 30,000 T cell genomes. Authors' data handling: Owing to the provision of junction-only sequences devoid of quality scores by immunoSEQ, filtering differed. Here immunoSEQ multiplex PCR was the method, and the copy in TCRdb shows in-frame clones only, minus some. V, J and clone size are those of that table, while D and trimming were read from the DNA. Altogether about 680,000 clones are present, about three quarters being singletons, with the ten largest covering around 1.7%. The data were obtained in a study of shared clonotypes between healthy human individuals. Study outcomes and limitations: Naive subsets generally had larger estimated richness than memory subsets. Naive CD4 clonotype sharing across several donors was about 5%.

The clonotype was recovered from a woman under 40 in good health. The chain links TRBV6-5 to TRBJ2-7; 7 bases are a match to TRBD1. The sample consisted of memory CD4+ T cells sorted from blood. Subset reported: CD45RA-negative fraction. CDR3 nucleotides: TGTGCCAGCAGCAACCAGGGGGACTCCTACGAGCAGTACTTC. Amino acid sequence: CASSNQGDSYEQYF.